Following are 22 T cell receptor beta chains from one sample sequenced in a study of CXCR3-negative and CXCR3-positive naive CD8 T cells. Overall study results and limits: Naive cells with CXCR3 showed TRB CDR3s that were more hydrophobic than those in CXCR3-negative naive cells.

These receptors lack a known antigen. Carrying UMI labels, the TRB cDNA libraries were prepared through 5' RACE. With the 5' RACE reads reprocessed, TCRdb shows one record per CDR3 protein and no DNA. Its clone listing holds 120,000 to 150,000 distinct CDR3 sequences. Sequencing was carried out using naive CXCR3+ CD8+ T cells from blood. Subset reported: CD45RO-CCR7+CD27+CD95- naive CD8+ T cells expressing CXCR3 (TNR3+). The source is a human donor in good health. Some clones in this sample may be carry-over from other donors' samples.

The chain carries TRBV6-5 and TRBJ1-1; lacking DNA, the TRBD1 call made by TCRdb goes unchecked. The CDR3 covers 14 residues. Germline V gene sequence: CDR1 MNHEY, CDR2 SVGAGI. The CDR3: CASSPGHTNTEAFF.

This sequence joins TRBV24-1 and TRBJ2-7; TCRdb indicates TRBD2, and absent DNA this call remains unverified. Germline V lookup: CDR1 KGHDR, CDR2 SFDVKD. The CDR3 has 14 residues. The chain's CDR3 is CATSDGTGTYEQYF.

This chain connects TRBV21-1 to TRBJ2-2; absent DNA, TCRdb's TRBD1 call cannot be checked. TRBV21-1 has pseudogene status. The CDR3 sequence is 18 residues long. This chain's CDR3 is CASSKWHFWGRDTGELFF.

The chain combines TRBV29-1 with TRBJ2-7; TCRdb picks TRBD1, but there is no DNA to check that call. Germline V gene lookup returns CDR1 SQVTM and CDR2 ANQGSEA. The CDR3 sequence is 16 residues long. CDR3 sequence: CSVAGTGGGYGHEQYF.

This chain joins TRBV11-2 and TRBJ2-7. Germline values: CDR1 SGHAT, CDR2 FQNNGV. The CDR3 totals 13 residues. The CDR3 sequence: CASSSGRSYEQYF.

The CDR3 spells CASSQGQHHQETQYF. V gene TRBV3-1 combines with J gene TRBJ2-5; the D gene TCRdb calls, TRBD1, cannot be checked with no DNA. The CDR3 is 15 amino acids. The germline V gene encodes CDR1 LGHDT and CDR2 YNNKEL (reference sequence).

The V call is TRBV6-6, the J call TRBJ2-7; TCRdb proposes TRBD1, but this gene call is untestable without DNA. Germline lookup yields CDR1 MNHNY and CDR2 SVGAGI (reference sequence). The CDR3 consists of 12 residues. This chain's CDR3 is CASSYEGDEQYF.

V gene TRBV12-3 or TRBV12-4 combines with J gene TRBJ2-2; the D gene TCRdb calls, TRBD2, cannot be checked with no DNA. CDR3 size: 15 residues. This chain's CDR3 is CASSWGLSGTGELFF.

The V gene is TRBV4-2, the J gene TRBJ2-5; with no DNA, the TCRdb D assignment of TRBD1 cannot be verified. Germline V gene sequence: CDR1 LGHNA, CDR2 YNFKEQ. The CDR3 runs to 15 residues. The CDR3: CASSQDQGQQETQYF.

This chain connects TRBV29-1 to TRBJ1-1. Germline CDR1 SQVTM, CDR2 ANQGSEA. The CDR3 is 13 amino acids. CDR3 amino acids: CSVDAKMNTEAFF.

The V gene is TRBV29-1, the J gene TRBJ1-2; TCRdb outputs TRBD1, but without DNA this stays unchecked. The CDR3 loop spans 15 amino acids. Germline V CDR1 and CDR2: SQVTM, ANQGSEA. The CDR3 spells CSVRPGTGDTYGYTF.

V usage is TRBV29-1 and J usage is TRBJ2-6; no DNA is available, so the TRBD1 call from TCRdb remains unchecked. This CDR3 is built from 16 residues. From germline, CDR1 is SQVTM and CDR2 ANQGSEA. This chain's CDR3 is CSVDDREFSGANVLTF.

This chain joins TRBV7-3 and TRBJ2-1; TCRdb gives TRBD2 as the D gene, but with no DNA this cannot be confirmed. Germline V gene data show CDR1 as SGHTA and CDR2 as FQGTGA. This CDR3 comprises 17 residues. CDR3 in amino acids: CASSLHASGRAGNEQFF.

This chain joins TRBV7-2 and TRBJ2-1. CDR1 is SGHTA, CDR2 FQGNSA, per germline. The CDR3 is 13 amino acids. The CDR3: CASSSHPANEQFF.

The chain joins TRBV29-1 to TRBJ2-5; with no DNA, the TCRdb D assignment of TRBD2 cannot be verified. Germline-derived CDR1 and CDR2 are SQVTM and ANQGSEA. The CDR3 contains 13 residues. This CDR3 is CSGIATNQETQYF.

The V gene is TRBV19, the J gene TRBJ1-1; TCRdb returns TRBD1, unconfirmable since there is no DNA. Looked up from germline, CDR1 is LNHDA and CDR2 is SQIVND (reference sequence). This CDR3 has 14 amino acids. The CDR3 spells CASSQPGVNTEAFF.

This CDR3 is CSVVGQGIAETQYF. V usage is TRBV29-1 and J usage is TRBJ2-5; without DNA, the TCRdb call of TRBD1 cannot be checked. Germline assignment: CDR1 SQVTM and CDR2 ANQGSEA. The CDR3 runs 14 residues.

The V call is TRBV5-1, the J call TRBJ1-1; the TRBD1 assignment by TCRdb is unverifiable without DNA. The V gene's germline CDR1 is SGHRS and CDR2 YFSETQ. CDR3 length: 13 amino acids. The CDR3 region is CASSGGGNTEAFF. Variable domain in full (rest from reference TRBV5-1 and TRBJ1-1): KAGVTQTPRYLIKTRGQQVTLSCSPISGHRSVSWYQQTPGQGLQFLFEYFSETQRNKGNFPGRFSGRQFSNSRSEMNVSTLELGDSALYLCASSGGGNTEAFFGQGTRLTVV.

The V call is TRBV6-5, the J call TRBJ1-5. Germline CDR1 MNHEY, CDR2 SVGAGI. This CDR3 is built from 13 residues. The CDR3 region is CASSLQGNQPQHF.

The CDR3 protein is CSSWEGAGNTEAFF. This chain joins TRBV29-1 and TRBJ1-1; TCRdb gives TRBD1 as the D gene, but with no DNA this cannot be confirmed. This CDR3 spans 14 amino acids. Per the germline V gene, CDR1 is SQVTM and CDR2 is ANQGSEA.

The chain has TRBV5-1 and TRBJ2-3; the D call from TCRdb, TRBD2, cannot be confirmed without DNA. The CDR3 is 12 amino acids. Germline CDR1 SGHRS, CDR2 YFSETQ. CDR3 sequence reads: CASSQRGDTQYF.

The V call is TRBV6-6, the J call TRBJ2-7; the TCRdb D gene call, TRBD2, has no DNA to confirm it. The CDR3 covers 16 residues. Germline lookup yields CDR1 MNHNY and CDR2 SVGAGI (reference sequence). CDR3 in amino acids: CASTVGTSGRAYEQYF.